The next 26 T cell receptor beta chains were all read from a single sample in a study of T cells in Graves' hyperthyroidism and ophthalmopathy. What was amplified from RNA transcripts were TCR beta CDR3 regions. HTBI primers drove first-round RT-PCR of the TCR CDR3. Via MiXCR, TCRdb re-called the multiplex PCR reads, giving one row per CDR3 protein. The data show 300,000 to 500,000 distinct CDR3 sequences, with around an eighth seen just once and around 27% held by the top ten. The sequenced sample consisted of blood. Receptors were obtained from a man aged 50 to 59 with Graves' ophthalmopathy.

The sample holds many counts of this clonotype. The V gene is TRBV27, the J gene TRBJ1-1, with D possibly being TRBD1 (6 bases). Trimming pared 5 bases from V and 2 bases from J, leaving 12 bases between. The CDR3 sequence is 14 residues long. The germline gives CDR1 MNHEY, CDR2 SMNVEV (reference sequence). The CDR3 bases are TGTGCCAGCAGTCCCCTGACAGGAAACACTGAAGCTTTCTTT. Protein product: CASSPLTGNTEAFF.

This clonotype was found many times. J is TRBJ2-1 and V is TRBV29-1; perhaps TRBD2 as D (5 bases). CDR3 size: 15 residues. CDR1 and CDR2 from the germline V gene are SQVTM and ANQGSEA. The ends were cut back, 6 bases at V and 0 bases at J, with 15 bases in the middle. The CDR3 nucleotides are TGCAGCGTCCGCCCCCCCGGACTCTCCTACAATGAGCAGTTCTTC. Amino acids: CSVRPPGLSYNEQFF.

Ten or more counts support this clonotype. CDR3 DNA: TGTGCCAGCAGTCATGGACTAGCGGTCTACAATGAGCAGTTCTTC. Its protein product is CASSHGLAVYNEQFF. The V call is TRBV11-3, the J call TRBJ2-1; 10 bases match TRBD2. This CDR3 is built from 15 residues. Trimming at V came to 6 bases and at J to 3 bases, leaving 5 bases not matched to a gene. The germline V gene encodes CDR1 SGHNT and CDR2 YENEEA.

The CDR3 DNA sequence: TGCGCCAGCAGTGAATCAACAACTGAAGAGACCCAGTACTTC. Amino acid sequence: CASSESTTEETQYF. J is TRBJ2-5 and V is TRBV10-1; D gene unclear. This CDR3 region has 14 residues. V was pared by 3 bases and J by 3 bases, with 11 bases between. CDR1 is WNHNN, CDR2 SYGVQD, per germline (reference sequence).

This clonotype was detected many times. The V gene is TRBV2, the J gene TRBJ2-7; 7 bases agree with TRBD1. The CDR3 extends over 13 amino acids. J was trimmed by 5 bases and V by 10 bases; bases with no gene match: 11. In germline, CDR1 is SNHLY, CDR2 FYNNEI. The CDR3 region has the DNA TGTGCCACCACCTTAACAGGGGTCGACGAGCAGTACTTC. Translating it yields CATTLTGVDEQYF.

Only a few counts were recorded for this clonotype. The chain uses TRBV7-9 and TRBJ2-1, with 7 bases identical to TRBD2. The CDR3 has 14 residues. With 10 bases clipped from V and 4 bases from J, the junction kept 10 bases outside the gene matches. Germline CDR1 reads SEHNR; CDR2 reads FQNEAQ (reference sequence). The CDR3 DNA is TGTGCCACCTATACGGGACTAACATACAATGAGCAGTTCTTC. It is translated as CATYTGLTYNEQFF.

In this sample, this clonotype turned up many times. The CDR3: CASSPFAGVADTQYF. The CDR3 nucleotides are TGTGCCAGCAGCCCCTTTGCGGGAGTGGCAGATACGCAGTATTTT. This chain joins TRBV7-9 and TRBJ2-3, with 7 positions matching TRBD2. J gave up 4 bases and V 5 bases, and 9 bases lay outside the gene matches. The CDR3 contains 15 residues. In germline, CDR1 is SEHNR, CDR2 FQNEAQ (reference sequence).

This chain links TRBV9 with TRBJ2-2; perhaps D is TRBD1 or TRBD2 (6 bases each). Deletions cut 0 bases from V and 5 bases from J, with 11 bases between. Germline lookup yields CDR1 SGDLS and CDR2 YYNGEE. The CDR3 covers 15 residues. As DNA, the CDR3 is TGTGCCAGCAGCGTAGTAGGGGGGAGTACCGGGGAGCTGTTTTTT. It codes for CASSVVGGSTGELFF. The full variable domain, with the rest looked up from reference TRBV9 and TRBJ2-2, is DSGVTQTPKHLITATGQRVTLRCSPRSGDLSVYWYQQSLDQGLQFLIQYYNGEERAKGNILERFSAQQFPDLHSELNLSSLELGDSALYFCASSVVGGSTGELFFGEGSRLTVL.

This sequence joins TRBV19 and TRBJ2-7; tentatively, D is TRBD1 (7 bases). Germline V lookup: CDR1 LNHDA, CDR2 SQIVND (reference sequence). The CDR3 runs 14 residues. V was cut by 7 bases and J by 6 bases, with 19 bases left in between. CDR3 residues: CASKGQGGGGEQYF. In DNA form, the CDR3 reads TGTGCCAGTAAGGGGCAGGGGGGTGGGGGCGAGCAGTACTTC.

V is TRBV5-1 and J is TRBJ1-1; D perhaps matches TRBD1 (5 bases). The CDR3 is 14 residues long. Trimming stripped 6 bases from V and 3 bases from J, with 15 bases between. Germline-derived CDR1 and CDR2 are SGHRS and YFSETQ. DNA for the CDR3: TGCGCCAGCATCCCGGGGCGCGGGGACACTGAAGCTTTCTTT. Residues: CASIPGRGDTEAFF.

This clonotype occurred many times. This rearrangement joins TRBV30 to TRBJ1-5; possible D gene TRBD1, 5 bases. This CDR3 comprises 12 residues. V was cut by 2 bases and J by 6 bases, with 8 bases left in between. Germline V gene lookup returns CDR1 GTSNPN and CDR2 SVGIG (reference sequence). This CDR3 is CAWSRQSQPQHF. The CDR3 DNA is TGTGCCTGGAGTAGACAGTCTCAGCCCCAGCATTTT.

This clonotype was seen at least ten times. The chain has TRBV29-1 and TRBJ2-7; 9 bases align to TRBD1. The CDR3 is made up of 15 amino acids. Germline V gene lookup returns CDR1 SQVTM and CDR2 ANQGSEA. V trimming: 7 bases; J trimming: 6 bases; junction bases outside the gene matches: 16. The CDR3 DNA sequence: TGCAGCGCGGGCGGAGGACAGGGGATTGCGTCCGAGCAGTACTTC. Its translation: CSAGGGQGIASEQYF.

This clonotype came up many times. The rearrangement uses TRBV6-2 or TRBV6-3 and TRBJ2-7; 7 bases are a match to TRBD2. The CDR3 covers 14 residues. The V gene's germline CDR1 is MNHEY and CDR2 SVGEGT. J was trimmed by 2 bases and V by 4 bases; bases with no gene match: 5. CDR3 amino acids: CASSWLAATYEQYF. The CDR3 DNA sequence: TGTGCCAGCAGTTGGCTAGCGGCTACCTACGAGCAGTACTTC.

This clonotype was counted between two and nine times. The chain carries TRBV2 and TRBJ2-1; TRBD2 matches 10 bases. The ends lost 6 bases at V and 4 bases at J; junction bases unmatched: 9. Germline-derived CDR1 and CDR2 are SNHLY and FYNNEI. The CDR3 covers 16 residues. The CDR3 DNA follows: TGTGCCAGCAGGGCCAGGACTAGCGGATCATACAATGAGCAGTTCTTC. Translated: CASRARTSGSYNEQFF.

The rearrangement uses TRBV5-8 and TRBJ2-2, with D perhaps matching TRBD2 (5 bases). Germline values: CDR1 SGHTS, CDR2 YDEGEE. This CDR3 comprises 16 residues. Trimming took 4 bases from V and 3 from J, leaving 16 bases between them. The CDR3 loop is CASSPRPTDYTGELFF. CDR3 DNA: TGTGCCAGCAGCCCGCGTCCTACGGACTACACCGGGGAGCTGTTTTTT.

This clonotype was picked up many times. CDR3 amino acids: CASSPQGGYGYTF. DNA for the CDR3: TGTGCCAGCTCACCACAGGGGGGATATGGCTACACCTTC. The chain is built from TRBV18 and TRBJ1-2, with TRBD1 as a possible D gene (6 bases). The germline CDR1 and CDR2 sequences are KGHSH and LQKENI. The CDR3 length is 13 residues. The ends were cut back, 1 base at V and 5 bases at J, with 8 bases in the middle.

The chain recombines TRBV10-3 with TRBJ2-1; TRBD2 matches at 7 bases. The CDR3 is 15 residues long. The trim removed 6 bases at V and 8 bases at J, leaving 13 bases unmatched. In germline, CDR1 is ENHRY, CDR2 SYGVKD. The CDR3 DNA reads TGTGCCATCAGCGCCGGGACTACCTCTTTGGATGAGCAGTTCTTC. Protein sequence: CAISAGTTSLDEQFF.

The sample holds many counts of this clonotype. V and J are TRBV6-8 and TRBJ1-2; D not resolved. V was pared by 2 bases and J by 3 bases, with 7 bases between. The germline gives CDR1 MNHGY, CDR2 SAAAGT. There are 13 residues in the CDR3. The CDR3 here is CASSYEEDYGYTF. CDR3 nucleotides: TGTGCCAGCAGTTACGAAGAGGACTATGGCTACACCTTC.

There are a few counts of this clonotype. The chain has TRBV4-1 and TRBJ2-7; 10 bases map to TRBD1. The CDR3 consists of 15 residues. CDR1 is MGHRA and CDR2 is YSYEKL in the germline V gene. V trimming: 2 bases; J trimming: 4 bases; junction bases outside the gene matches: 5. CDR3: CASSQRGTGEYEQYF. CDR3 nucleotides: TGCGCCAGCAGCCAACGCGGGACAGGGGAATACGAGCAGTACTTC.

The sample holds many counts of this clonotype. This sequence joins TRBV6-1 and TRBJ1-5; 8 nucleotides align to TRBD1. The J segment lost 7 bases and the V segment lost 4 bases, leaving 9 bases of the junction unmatched. Germline values: CDR1 MNHNS, CDR2 SASEGT. This CDR3 region has 15 residues. CDR3 coding DNA: TGTGCCAGCAGTGTTGGGACAGGTGGAGGGCAGCCCCAGCATTTT. It yields the protein CASSVGTGGGQPQHF.

The gene calls are TRBV2 and TRBJ2-5, with D hard to call. The CDR3 runs to 11 residues. With 7 bases removed from V and 3 bases from J, the gap between germline ends came to 6 bases. Per germline, CDR1 SNHLY and CDR2 FYNNEI. The DNA of the CDR3 is TGTGCCAGCACCCCGGAAGAGACCCAGTACTTC. This gives the protein CASTPEETQYF.

This clonotype was seen a few times. The chain links TRBV28 to TRBJ1-6, with no clear D. This CDR3 contains 14 residues. CDR1 is MDHEN, CDR2 SYDVKM, per germline. The germline V and J ends were trimmed by 7 bases and 9 bases, with 16 bases remaining between them. Here the CDR3 DNA reads TGTGCCAGCACCCCGACTGCGGGGTTTTCACCCCTCCACTTT. Translated: CASTPTAGFSPLHF.

This clonotype was seen repeatedly, ten times or more. V usage is TRBV5-1 and J usage is TRBJ2-2, with unresolved D. The CDR3 loop spans 15 amino acids. The ends were cut back, 0 bases at V and 3 bases at J, with 9 bases in the middle. Germline CDR1 SGHRS, CDR2 YFSETQ. DNA of the CDR3: TGCGCCAGCAGCTTGGCGGGTCCTTACACCGGGGAGCTGTTTTTT. The encoded protein is CASSLAGPYTGELFF.

This clonotype was seen ten or more times. CDR3 sequence reads: CRAGQGAEQYF. The CDR3 DNA reads as TGCAGGGCGGGACAGGGAGCCGAGCAGTACTTC. This chain joins TRBV20-1 and TRBJ2-7; 9 bases are a match to TRBD1. Per germline, CDR1 DFQATT and CDR2 SNEGSKA (reference sequence). CDR3 length: 11 amino acids.

This clonotype was seen many times. The rearrangement links TRBV18 to TRBJ2-1, with D perhaps matching TRBD1 (6 bases). The germline V gene encodes CDR1 KGHSH and CDR2 LQKENI. The CDR3 extends over 15 amino acids. The V end was cut by 3 bases, the J end by 8 bases, with 17 bases between. CDR3 DNA sequence: TGTGCCAGCTCACCTACAGGGCCGTGGGCGGATGAGCAGTTCTTC. Encoded protein: CASSPTGPWADEQFF.

The table lists this clonotype with many counts. The chain is built from TRBV5-1 and TRBJ2-7, with 7 bases matching TRBD2. In germline, CDR1 is SGHRS, CDR2 YFSETQ. CDR3 size: 13 residues. Losses at the gene ends were 0 bases for V and 6 bases for J; bases not matched to a gene: 3. This chain's CDR3 is CASSLGSGPEQYF. The CDR3 nucleotides read TGCGCCAGCAGCTTGGGTAGCGGGCCCGAGCAGTACTTC.